Only a few counts were recorded for the clone carrying this T cell receptor (beta chain). Its target is not known. Once obtained from cultured CD4+ T cells, the DNA was sequenced using the Oncomine TCR Beta short-read assay. Investigators isolated genomic DNA from cultured CD4+ T cells. TCRdb re-called the PCR reads with MiXCR, one entry per CDR3 protein. This table has about 9,300 distinct CDR3 sequences, around 35% appearing once. This record comes from a study of vaccination and CD4 T cells after COVID-19. Whole-study context: In culture, cells were exposed to overlapping spike peptides from SARS-CoV-2, HCoV-NL63, HCoV-OC43 and HCoV-229E.

The CDR3 extends over 16 amino acids. Germline-derived CDR1 and CDR2 are MNHNS and SASEGT. V was cut by 6 bases and J by 9 bases, with 21 bases left in between. As for treatment: roughly ten-day PBMC culture with coronavirus spike peptide pools or control peptides (ViraFEST assay). The collection of CD4+ T cells from the unexposed donor took place before the COVID-19 pandemic (2011-2018). Where cell yield allowed, unexposed-donor CD4+ T cells were probed with SARS-CoV-2 S/N and four cold-coronavirus spikes. The clonotype comes from a human donor in good health. J is TRBJ1-6 and V is TRBV6-1; D possibly corresponds to TRBD1 (6 bases). Specimen: CD4+ T cells from blood, cultured in vitro. For the CDR3, the DNA is TGTGCCAGCAGCTTAACCCCGGGACATGGTTCTTCACCCCTCCACTTT. Its translation: CASSLTPGHGSSPLHF.